Listed below are T cell receptor beta chains from one sample, sequenced in a study of control samples from healthy donors and cancer patients. Produced via immunoSEQ multiplex PCR; TCRdb's table is partial and in-frame only. Of about 130,000 clones listed, roughly 90% are singletons. The sequenced sample was blood. The receptors originated from a man between 18 and 29 years old in good health. Each CDR3 is given with its conserved first and last residue. The order of the fields is clone size, J gene, V gene, D gene, CDR3 protein, CDR3 DNA. The D gene is left open where the match is weak. Clone size, where shown, is once, few, many, or a class for clones that have expanded.

>NA|TRBJ2-7|TRBV3-1/TRBV3-2|NA
CASSHGGADNEQYF
TGTGCCAGCAGCCATGGGGGAGCTGATAACGAGCAGTACTTC
>NA|TRBJ2-1|TRBV6-1|NA
CASSAVRDITYNEQFF
TGTGCCAGCAGTGCCGTCCGGGACATTACCTACAATGAGCAGTTCTTC
>NA|TRBJ2-2|TRBV2|NA
CASSDLGTTNTGELFF
TGTGCCAGCAGCGACCTCGGGACAACGAACACCGGGGAGCTGTTTTTT
>NA|TRBJ1-1|TRBV12-3/TRBV12-4|TRBD1
CASSDHRGREAFF
TGTGCCAGCAGCGACCACAGGGGGCGGGAAGCTTTCTTT
>NA|TRBJ2-1|TRBV7-3|TRBD2
CASSLTGTSPYNEQFF
TGTGCCAGCAGCTTAACGGGGACTAGTCCCTACAATGAGCAGTTCTTC
>NA|TRBJ1-1|TRBV6-6|NA
CASSLSNQNTEAFF
TGTGCCAGCAGTCTCTCCAATCAAAACACTGAAGCTTTCTTT
>NA|TRBJ2-5|TRBV27|TRBD2
CASSLGFPAGAVGETQYF
TGTGCCAGCAGTTTAGGGTTCCCCGCGGGAGCGGTTGGAGAGACCCAGTACTTC
>NA|TRBJ1-5|TRBV28|NA
CASIFNSRVNQPQHF
TGTGCCAGCATCTTTAACTCCAGAGTTAATCAGCCCCAGCATTTT
>NA|TRBJ1-5|TRBV7-9|NA
CASSSGLEGQPQHF
TGTGCCAGCAGCTCCGGCTTGGAGGGTCAGCCCCAGCATTTT
>once|TRBJ1-3|TRBV30|NA
CAWSRGKSSGNTIYF
TGTGCCTGGAGCCGGGGGAAAAGCTCTGGAAACACCATATATTTT
>once|TRBJ1-1|TRBV5-6|NA
CASSLAGNRAEAFF
TGTGCCAGCAGCTTGGCAGGGAATCGCGCTGAAGCTTTCTTT
>once|TRBJ2-7|TRBV5-1|NA
CASSPTGTRVSYEQYF
TGCGCCAGCAGCCCAACAGGGACAAGGGTATCCTACGAGCAGTACTTC
>few|TRBJ2-5|TRBV30|TRBD2
CAWRTSGSGETQYF
TGTGCCTGGCGGACTAGCGGGAGTGGGGAGACCCAGTACTTC
>NA|TRBJ2-7|TRBV6-5|NA
CASSLTGALHYEQYF
TGTGCCAGCAGCCTAACTGGGGCACTACACTACGAGCAGTACTTC
>NA|TRBJ2-3|TRBV3-1/TRBV3-2|NA
CASSQDRAFVADTQYF
TGTGCCAGCAGCCAAGACCGGGCCTTTGTAGCAGATACGCAGTATTTT
>NA|TRBJ1-2|TRBV5-1|TRBD1
CASSGTGGAVNYGYTF
TGCGCCAGCAGCGGAACAGGGGGCGCGGTCAACTATGGCTACACCTTC
>NA|TRBJ2-2|TRBV11-2|TRBD2
CASSPHSGRGGELFF
TGTGCCAGCAGTCCACATAGCGGGAGGGGCGGGGAGCTGTTTTTT
>NA|TRBJ2-3|TRBV30|NA
CARGRGADTQYF
TGTGCCAGGGGCCGTGGGGCAGATACGCAGTATTTT
>NA|TRBJ2-7|TRBV7-9|TRBD2
CASSPAGGWGEQYF
TGTGCCAGCAGTCCCGCGGGGGGATGGGGCGAGCAGTACTTC
>NA|TRBJ1-1|TRBV5-1|NA
CASSATGFMNTEAFF
TGCGCCAGCAGCGCGACAGGATTCATGAACACTGAAGCTTTCTTT
>NA|TRBJ1-4|TRBV6-1|TRBD1
CASSEQMAQGGEKLFF
TGTGCCAGCAGTGAGCAAATGGCACAGGGGGGCGAAAAACTGTTTTTT
>NA|TRBJ2-2|TRBV5-1|NA
CASSLVAGDYTGELFF
TGCGCCAGCAGCTTGGTGGCAGGGGATTACACCGGGGAGCTGTTTTTT
>NA|TRBJ2-7|TRBV2|NA
CAGRDISYEQYF
TGTGCCGGGCGGGACATCTCCTACGAGCAGTACTTC
>NA|TRBJ1-1|TRBV18|NA
CASSESQGLNTEAFF
TGTGCCAGCTCAGAGTCTCAAGGCCTGAACACTGAAGCTTTCTTT
>NA|TRBJ1-2|TRBV20-1|NA
CSAMASDGYTF
TGCAGTGCTATGGCGTCGGATGGCTACACCTTC
>NA|TRBJ2-2|TRBV28|TRBD2
CASSHNPREDTGELFF
TGTGCCAGCAGCCACAACCCCCGGGAGGACACCGGGGAGCTGTTTTTT